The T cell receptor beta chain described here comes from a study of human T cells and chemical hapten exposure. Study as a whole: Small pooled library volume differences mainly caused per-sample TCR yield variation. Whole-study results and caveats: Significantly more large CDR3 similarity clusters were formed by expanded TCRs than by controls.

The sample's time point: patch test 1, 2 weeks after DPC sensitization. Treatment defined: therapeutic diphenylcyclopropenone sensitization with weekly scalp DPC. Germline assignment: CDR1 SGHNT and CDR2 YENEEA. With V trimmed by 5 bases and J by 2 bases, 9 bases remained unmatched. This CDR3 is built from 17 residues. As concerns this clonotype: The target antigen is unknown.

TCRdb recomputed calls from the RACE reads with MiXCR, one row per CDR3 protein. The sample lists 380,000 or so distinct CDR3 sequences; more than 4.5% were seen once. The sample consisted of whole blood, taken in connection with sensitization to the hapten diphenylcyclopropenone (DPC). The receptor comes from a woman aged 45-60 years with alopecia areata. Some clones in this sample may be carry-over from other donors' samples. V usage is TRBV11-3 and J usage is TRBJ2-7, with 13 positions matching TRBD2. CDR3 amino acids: CASSPGLAGASPYEQYF. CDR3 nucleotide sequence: TGTGCCAGCAGCCCAGGACTAGCGGGAGCTTCTCCCTACGAGCAGTACTTC. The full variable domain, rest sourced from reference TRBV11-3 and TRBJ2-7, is EAGVVQSPRYKIIEKKQPVAFWCNPISGHNTLYWYLQNLGQGPELLIRYENEEAVDDSQLPKDRFSAERLKGVDSTLKIQPAELGDSAVYLCASSPGLAGASPYEQYFGPGTRLTVT.